The 9 T cell receptor beta chains given below trace back to one sample, sequenced in a study of T cells in Graves' hyperthyroidism and ophthalmopathy. Amplification targeted TCR beta CDR3 regions from RNA transcripts. Initially, a first-round RT-PCR of the TCR CDR3 employed the HTBI primer set. TCRdb passed the multiplex PCR reads through MiXCR, listing each CDR3 protein once. The data hold 400,000 to 500,000 distinct CDR3 sequences, with approximately 14% observed a single time. The sample comprised blood. Receptors originate from a woman aged 18-29 years with Graves' hyperthyroidism.

A word on this clonotype: The junction shows a germline mismatch at one end, possibly a read error. The chain couples TRBV2 to TRBJ2-7; D possibly corresponds to TRBD1 (6 bases). Germline V gives CDR1 SNHLY, CDR2 FYNNEI. The CDR3 loop spans 11 amino acids. Here the CDR3 reads CASDRDIQLFF. The CDR3 bases are TGTGCCAGCGACCGGGACATTCAGTTATTCTTC.

This clonotype was seen ten or more times. The V gene is TRBV2, the J gene TRBJ2-7, with D tentatively TRBD1 (5 bases). V lost 3 bases and J 7 bases, leaving 16 bases between the germline ends. Germline V lookup: CDR1 SNHLY, CDR2 FYNNEI. This CDR3 is 14 amino acids long. CDR3 coding DNA: TGTGCCAGCAGTGATAGGAGACAGCTGGGGGAGCAGTACTTC. Translated: CASSDRRQLGEQYF.

This chain links TRBV9 with TRBJ2-2, with D perhaps matching TRBD2 (6 bases). CDR1 and CDR2 from the germline V gene are SGDLS and YYNGEE. The CDR3 contains 16 residues. Trimming stripped 4 bases from V and 6 bases from J, with 19 bases between. CDR3: CASSPWGEMKAGELFF. CDR3 nucleotides: TGTGCCAGCAGCCCCTGGGGGGAGATGAAGGCCGGGGAGCTGTTTTTT. Full variable domain (outside the CDR3, taken from reference TRBV9 and TRBJ2-2): DSGVTQTPKHLITATGQRVTLRCSPRSGDLSVYWYQQSLDQGLQFLIQYYNGEERAKGNILERFSAQQFPDLHSELNLSSLELGDSALYFCASSPWGEMKAGELFFGEGSRLTVL.

This clonotype was seen at least ten times. The chain combines TRBV29-1 with TRBJ1-1; D uncertain. Trimming removed 7 bases from V and 0 bases from J, with 12 bases in between. In germline, CDR1 is SQVTM, CDR2 ANQGSEA. This CDR3 region has 13 residues. Here the CDR3 DNA reads TGCAGCGCTTCGGGAAGGGTGAACACTGAAGCTTTCTTT. Residues: CSASGRVNTEAFF.

V is TRBV13 and J is TRBJ2-1; TRBD1 is a possible D gene (5 bases). CDR3 length: 16 residues. Germline-derived CDR1 and CDR2 are PRHDT and FYEKMQ (reference sequence). Trimming took off 0 bases at V and 1 base at J, with 10 bases between the two ends. The CDR3 DNA reads TGTGCCAGCAGCTTAGGTCGACAGCCTTCCTACAATGAGCAGTTCTTC. This translates into CASSLGRQPSYNEQFF.

This clonotype came up many times. The chain is built from TRBV2 and TRBJ2-2; D perhaps matches TRBD2 (6 bases). Germline CDR1 SNHLY, CDR2 FYNNEI. V was trimmed by 7 bases and J by 6 bases, leaving 24 bases between them. The CDR3 runs to 17 residues. CDR3 nucleotide sequence: TGTGCCAGCACTGGAGGCCCTCGGGCGGGATTCGCCGGGGAGCTGTTTTTT. Its translation: CASTGGPRAGFAGELFF.

V usage is TRBV20-1 and J usage is TRBJ2-1; 8 bases match TRBD2. V dropped 0 bases and J dropped 4; count of bases not matched to a gene: 8. Germline V gives CDR1 DFQATT, CDR2 SNEGSKA (reference sequence). The CDR3 is 16 residues long. The CDR3 loop is CSARDEAGARYNEQFF. In DNA form, the CDR3 reads TGCAGTGCTAGAGATGAAGCGGGAGCGAGGTACAATGAGCAGTTCTTC.

The J gene is TRBJ1-2, the V gene TRBV28; TRBD1 agrees at 10 bases. This CDR3 is built from 14 residues. CDR1 is MDHEN and CDR2 is SYDVKM in the germline V gene. The J segment lost 8 bases and the V segment lost 6 bases, leaving 9 bases of the junction unmatched. In nucleotides, the CDR3 is TGTGCCAGCAGGCAAGAGGACAGGGGGTACGGCTACACCTTC. Encoded protein: CASRQEDRGYGYTF.

The rearrangement uses TRBV15 and TRBJ1-6; D is unclear. The CDR3 runs to 15 residues. V lost 0 bases, J lost 10 bases, and 13 bases lay in between. CDR1 and CDR2 (germline): LNHNV, YYDKDF (reference sequence). The CDR3 here is CATSRDYGVESPLHF. The CDR3, as DNA: TGTGCCACCAGCAGAGATTATGGGGTAGAATCACCCCTCCACTTT.